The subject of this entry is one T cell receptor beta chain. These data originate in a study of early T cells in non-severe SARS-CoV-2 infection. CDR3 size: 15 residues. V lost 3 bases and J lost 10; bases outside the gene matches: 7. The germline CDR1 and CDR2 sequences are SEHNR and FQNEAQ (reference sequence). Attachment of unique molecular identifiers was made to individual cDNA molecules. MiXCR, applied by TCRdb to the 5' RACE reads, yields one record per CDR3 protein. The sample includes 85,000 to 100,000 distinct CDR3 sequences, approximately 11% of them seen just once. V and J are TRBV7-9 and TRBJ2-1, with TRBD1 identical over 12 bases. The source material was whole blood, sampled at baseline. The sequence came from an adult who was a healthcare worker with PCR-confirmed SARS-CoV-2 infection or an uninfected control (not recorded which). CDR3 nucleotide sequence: TGTGCCAGCAGCTTCCCGGGACAGGGGGCTTTCGAGCAGTTCTTC. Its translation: CASSFPGQGAFEQFF.